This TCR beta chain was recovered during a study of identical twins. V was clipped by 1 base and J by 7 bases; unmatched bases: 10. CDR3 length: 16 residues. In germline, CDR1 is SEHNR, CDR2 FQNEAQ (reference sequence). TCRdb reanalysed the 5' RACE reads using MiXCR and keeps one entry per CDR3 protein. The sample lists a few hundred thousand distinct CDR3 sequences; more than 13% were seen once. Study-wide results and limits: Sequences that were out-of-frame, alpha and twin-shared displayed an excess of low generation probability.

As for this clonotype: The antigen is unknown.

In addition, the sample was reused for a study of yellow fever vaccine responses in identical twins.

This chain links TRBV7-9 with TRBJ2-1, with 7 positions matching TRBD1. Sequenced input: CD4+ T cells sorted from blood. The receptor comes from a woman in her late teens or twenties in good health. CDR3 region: CASSLEGAGRRNEQFF. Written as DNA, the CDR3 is TGTGCCAGCAGCTTAGAGGGGGCTGGCCGGCGGAATGAGCAGTTCTTC.